The T cell receptor beta chain described here comes from a study of cytomegalovirus exposure and HLA in healthy donors. Primers for the PCR totalled 60 Vbeta and 13 Jbeta. Libraries were prepared by immunoSEQ multiplex PCR; TCRdb keeps only in-frame clonotypes and omits some of them. In the table there are roughly 200,000 clones, around 83% of which are singletons. This CDR3 has 11 amino acids. The ends were cut back, 0 bases at V and 4 bases at J, with 3 bases in the middle. Germline lookup yields CDR1 DFQATT and CDR2 SNEGSKA (reference sequence). The source is a man aged 40-55 years in good health and CMV-seropositive. The sequenced sample consisted of PBMCs. V is TRBV20-1 and J is TRBJ1-2; D not resolved. CDR3 sequence: CSARDGYGYTF. In nucleotides, the CDR3 is TGCAGTGCTAGAGACGGCTATGGCTACACCTTC.